This TCR beta chain derives from a study of T cells after yellow fever vaccination. Findings and caveats of the study: Only a minor proportion of clonotypes was detected across both CD4 and CD8 compartments.

Turning to this clonotype: Antigen: not known.

The germline CDR1 and CDR2 sequences are SGHTA and FQGNSA. Unmatched junction bases numbered 9, after V lost 6 bases and J lost 5 bases. The CDR3 covers 17 residues. TCRdb reprocessed the 5' RACE reads with MiXCR, giving one entry per CDR3 protein. The table lists 550,000 or so distinct CDR3 sequences, roughly a fifth of them singletons, with roughly an eighth in the top ten. V is TRBV7-2 and J is TRBJ2-2, with TRBD2 identical over 13 bases. Here the sequenced sample was PBMCs, taken 15 days after the yellow fever booster vaccination. This TCR came from a man aged 25 to 40 who received the YFV17D yellow fever vaccine. CDR3 residues: CASSPTSGRAVTGELFF. The CDR3 DNA reads TGTGCCAGCAGTCCAACTAGCGGGAGGGCCGTGACCGGGGAGCTGTTTTTT.